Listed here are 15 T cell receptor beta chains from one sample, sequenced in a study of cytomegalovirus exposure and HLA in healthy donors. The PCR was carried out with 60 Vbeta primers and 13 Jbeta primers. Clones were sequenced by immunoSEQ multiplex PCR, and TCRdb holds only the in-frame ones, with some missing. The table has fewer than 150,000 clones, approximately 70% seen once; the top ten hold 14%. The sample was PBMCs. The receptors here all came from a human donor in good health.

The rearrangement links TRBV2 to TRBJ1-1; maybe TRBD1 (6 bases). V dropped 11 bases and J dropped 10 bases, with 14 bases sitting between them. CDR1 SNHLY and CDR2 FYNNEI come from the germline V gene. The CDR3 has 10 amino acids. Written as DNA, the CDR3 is TGTGCCTCGGGGGGGGCCGTAGCTTTCTTT. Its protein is CASGGAVAFF.

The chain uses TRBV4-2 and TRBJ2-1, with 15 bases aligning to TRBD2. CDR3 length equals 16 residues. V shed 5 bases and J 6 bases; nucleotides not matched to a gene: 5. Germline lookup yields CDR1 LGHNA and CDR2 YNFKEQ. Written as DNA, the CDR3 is TGTGCCAGCAGCGGGACTAGCGGGAGGCGCAGCAATGAGCAGTTCTTC. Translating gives CASSGTSGRRSNEQFF.

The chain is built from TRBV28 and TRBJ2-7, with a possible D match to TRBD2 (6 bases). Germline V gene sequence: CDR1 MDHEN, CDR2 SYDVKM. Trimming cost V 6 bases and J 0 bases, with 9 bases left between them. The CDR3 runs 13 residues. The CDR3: CASRGGASYEQYF. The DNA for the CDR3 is TGTGCCAGCAGAGGAGGGGCCTCCTACGAGCAGTACTTC.

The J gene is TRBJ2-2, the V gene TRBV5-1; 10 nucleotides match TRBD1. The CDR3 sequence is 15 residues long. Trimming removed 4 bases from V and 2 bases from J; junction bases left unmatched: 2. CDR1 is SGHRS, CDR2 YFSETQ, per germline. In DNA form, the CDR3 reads TGCGCCAGCAGCATGACAGGGGGCAACACCGGGGAGCTGTTTTTT. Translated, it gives CASSMTGGNTGELFF. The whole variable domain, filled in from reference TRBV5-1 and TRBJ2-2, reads KAGVTQTPRYLIKTRGQQVTLSCSPISGHRSVSWYQQTPGQGLQFLFEYFSETQRNKGNFPGRFSGRQFSNSRSEMNVSTLELGDSALYLCASSMTGGNTGELFFGEGSRLTVL.

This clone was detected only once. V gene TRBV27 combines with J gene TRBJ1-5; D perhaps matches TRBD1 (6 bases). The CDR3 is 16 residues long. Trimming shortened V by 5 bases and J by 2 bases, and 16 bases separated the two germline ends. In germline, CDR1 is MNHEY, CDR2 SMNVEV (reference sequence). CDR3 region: CASSGIQGKGNQPQHF. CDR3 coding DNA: TGTGCCAGCAGTGGAATACAGGGTAAGGGCAATCAGCCCCAGCATTTT.

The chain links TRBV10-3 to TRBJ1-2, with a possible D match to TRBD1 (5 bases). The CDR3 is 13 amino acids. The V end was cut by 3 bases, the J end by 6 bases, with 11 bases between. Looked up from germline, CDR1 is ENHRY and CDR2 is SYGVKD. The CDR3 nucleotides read TGTGCCATCAGTGAACAGGCTGGAGATGGCTACACCTTC. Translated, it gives CAISEQAGDGYTF.

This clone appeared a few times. In DNA form, the CDR3 reads TGTGCCACCCGAGCGATTCGGAGCTATGGCTACACCTTC. Translating it yields CATRAIRSYGYTF. The chain has TRBV6-1 and TRBJ1-2; no firm D call. The germline gives CDR1 MNHNS, CDR2 SASEGT. This CDR3 is 13 amino acids long. V lost 10 bases to trimming and J lost 4 bases, with 16 bases between them.

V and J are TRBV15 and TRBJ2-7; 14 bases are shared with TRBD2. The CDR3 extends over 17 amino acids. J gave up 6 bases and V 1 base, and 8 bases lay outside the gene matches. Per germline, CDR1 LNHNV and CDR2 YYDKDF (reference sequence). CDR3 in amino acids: CATSRARGTSGGCEQYF. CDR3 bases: TGTGCCACCAGCAGAGCCCGTGGGACTAGCGGGGGATGCGAGCAGTACTTC.

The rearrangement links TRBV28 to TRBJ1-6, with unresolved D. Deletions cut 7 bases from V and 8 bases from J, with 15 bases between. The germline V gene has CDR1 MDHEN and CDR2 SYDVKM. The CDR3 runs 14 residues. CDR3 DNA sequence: TGTGCCAGCAACGAACAGATTTTTGATTCACCCCTCCACTTT. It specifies CASNEQIFDSPLHF.

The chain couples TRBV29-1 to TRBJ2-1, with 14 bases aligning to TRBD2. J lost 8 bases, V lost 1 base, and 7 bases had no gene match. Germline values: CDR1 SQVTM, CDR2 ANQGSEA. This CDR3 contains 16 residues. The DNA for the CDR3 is TGCAGCGTTGAAGGACTAGCGGGGGGGATCGTGGATGAGCAGTTCTTC. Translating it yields CSVEGLAGGIVDEQFF.

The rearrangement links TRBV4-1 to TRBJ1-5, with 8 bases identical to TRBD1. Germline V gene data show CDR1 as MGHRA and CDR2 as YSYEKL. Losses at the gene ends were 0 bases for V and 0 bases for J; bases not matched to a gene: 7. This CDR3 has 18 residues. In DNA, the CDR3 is TGCGCCAGCAGCCAAGATCGGGGGACAGGATATAGCAATCAGCCCCAGCATTTT. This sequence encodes CASSQDRGTGYSNQPQHF.

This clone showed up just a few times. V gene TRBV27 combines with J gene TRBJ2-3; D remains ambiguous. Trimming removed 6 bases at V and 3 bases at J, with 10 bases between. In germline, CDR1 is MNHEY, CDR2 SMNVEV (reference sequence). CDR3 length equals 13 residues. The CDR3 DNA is TGTGCCAGCAGCCTTCTAGGAACAGATACGCAGTATTTT. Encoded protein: CASSLLGTDTQYF.

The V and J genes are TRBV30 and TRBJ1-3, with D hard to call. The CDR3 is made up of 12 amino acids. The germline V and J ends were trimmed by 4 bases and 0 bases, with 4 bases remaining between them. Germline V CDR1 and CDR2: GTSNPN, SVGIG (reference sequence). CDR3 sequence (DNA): TGTGCCTGGACAGTCTCTGGAAACACCATATATTTT. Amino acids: CAWTVSGNTIYF.

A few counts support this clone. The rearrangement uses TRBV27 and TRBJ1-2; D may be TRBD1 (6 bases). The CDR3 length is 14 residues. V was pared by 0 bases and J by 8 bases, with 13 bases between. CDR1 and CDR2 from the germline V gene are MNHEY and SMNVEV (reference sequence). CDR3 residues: CASSLSSGHTGYTF. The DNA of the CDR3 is TGTGCCAGCAGTTTATCTTCGGGACACACCGGCTACACCTTC.

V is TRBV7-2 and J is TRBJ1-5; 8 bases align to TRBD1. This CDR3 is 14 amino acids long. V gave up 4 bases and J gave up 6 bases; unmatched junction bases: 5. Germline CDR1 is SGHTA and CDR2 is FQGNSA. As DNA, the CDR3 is TGTGCCAGCAGCTCGCGGACAGGGTTTCAGCCCCAGCATTTT. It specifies CASSSRTGFQPQHF.